This is a list of T cell receptor beta chains from one sample in a study of blood T cell repertoires in COVID-19. The data were produced by immunoSEQ multiplex PCR, yet TCRdb's version contains in-frame clones alone and is incomplete. This table holds about 140,000 clones, about 87% found once. The source material was peripheral blood. These receptors all come from a woman between 35 and 50 years old with acute or convalescent COVID-19. CDR3s include the opening cysteine and the closing phenylalanine or tryptophan. The D gene is left open where the match is weak. The size entry is marked missing in some rows and otherwise reads once, few, many or a size class.

CDR3aa: CASSFRGSYEQYF; CDR3nt: TGTGCCAGCAGCTTTAGAGGCTCCTACGAGCAGTACTTC; len: 13; j_gene: TRBJ2-7; v_gene: TRBV7-2; abundance: -; d_gene: -
CDR3aa: CASSSYRGVGTEAFF; CDR3nt: TGCGCCAGCAGCAGCTACAGGGGAGTAGGCACTGAAGCTTTCTTT; len: 15; j_gene: TRBJ1-1; v_gene: TRBV5-1; abundance: -; d_gene: TRBD1
CDR3aa: CASRTGEGNQPQHF; CDR3nt: TGTGCCAGCAGGACAGGGGAGGGCAATCAGCCCCAGCATTTT; len: 14; j_gene: TRBJ1-5; v_gene: TRBV2; abundance: -; d_gene: TRBD1
CDR3aa: CASRPKAEWDF; CDR3nt: TGTGCCAGCAGGCCCAAGGCGGAGTGGGACTTC; len: 11; j_gene: TRBJ2-5; v_gene: TRBV9; abundance: -; d_gene: -
CDR3aa: CASSRGPKNIQYF; CDR3nt: TGTGCCAGCAGCAGGGGACCGAAAAACATTCAGTACTTC; len: 13; j_gene: TRBJ2-4; v_gene: TRBV2; abundance: -; d_gene: -
CDR3aa: CASSQAPGSGLWNYGYTF; CDR3nt: TGTGCCAGCAGCCAAGCTCCGGGCTCAGGGTTATGGAATTATGGCTACACCTTC; len: 18; j_gene: TRBJ1-2; v_gene: TRBV4-2; abundance: -; d_gene: -
CDR3aa: CASSLGQGINQPQHF; CDR3nt: TGTGCCAGCAGCTTGGGACAGGGGATCAATCAGCCCCAGCATTTT; len: 15; j_gene: TRBJ1-5; v_gene: TRBV7-2; abundance: -; d_gene: TRBD1
CDR3aa: CASSYSISGSYNEQFF; CDR3nt: TGTGCCAGCAGTTACTCGATATCCGGCTCCTACAATGAGCAGTTCTTC; len: 16; j_gene: TRBJ2-1; v_gene: TRBV6-6; abundance: -; d_gene: -
CDR3aa: CASSFGVSQKAFF; CDR3nt: TGTGCCAGCAGCTTCGGGGTATCCCAGAAAGCTTTCTTT; len: 13; j_gene: TRBJ1-1; v_gene: TRBV5-8; abundance: -; d_gene: -
CDR3aa: CASSNWDSETQYF; CDR3nt: TGCGCCAGCAGCAACTGGGACTCCGAGACCCAGTACTTC; len: 13; j_gene: TRBJ2-5; v_gene: TRBV4-1; abundance: few; d_gene: -
CDR3aa: CAISEGGLAGNTIYF; CDR3nt: TGTGCCATCAGTGAAGGGGGTTTGGCTGGAAACACCATATATTTT; len: 15; j_gene: TRBJ1-3; v_gene: TRBV10-3; abundance: -; d_gene: -
CDR3aa: CASSLYLAPPNNEQFF; CDR3nt: TGTGCCAGCAGTTTATATCTAGCACCGCCTAACAATGAGCAGTTCTTC; len: 16; j_gene: TRBJ2-1; v_gene: TRBV28; abundance: -; d_gene: -
CDR3aa: CATSVPGQSYGYTF; CDR3nt: TGTGCCACCAGTGTCCCGGGACAGAGCTATGGCTACACCTTC; len: 14; j_gene: TRBJ1-2; v_gene: TRBV24-1; abundance: -; d_gene: TRBD1
CDR3aa: CASSPGTANEQYF; CDR3nt: TGTGCCAGCAGTCCCGGGACAGCCAACGAGCAGTACTTC; len: 13; j_gene: TRBJ2-7; v_gene: TRBV3-1/TRBV3-2; abundance: -; d_gene: TRBD1
CDR3aa: CASSEEGLGGAGEKLFF; CDR3nt: TGTGCCAGCAGTGAAGAAGGGCTGGGGGGGGCTGGAGAAAAACTGTTTTTT; len: 17; j_gene: TRBJ1-4; v_gene: TRBV6-1; abundance: few; d_gene: -
CDR3aa: CASSQDNAGSPSPLHF; CDR3nt: TGTGCCAGCAGCCAAGATAACGCAGGCAGTCCCTCACCCCTCCACTTT; len: 16; j_gene: TRBJ1-6; v_gene: TRBV4-2; abundance: -; d_gene: -
CDR3aa: CASKGGLLESTDTQYF; CDR3nt: TGTGCCAGTAAAGGGGGTTTGCTAGAGAGCACAGATACGCAGTATTTT; len: 16; j_gene: TRBJ2-3; v_gene: TRBV19; abundance: -; d_gene: -
CDR3aa: CASSVEGAGVEETQYF; CDR3nt: TGTGCCAGCAGCGTAGAAGGGGCGGGAGTGGAAGAGACCCAGTACTTC; len: 16; j_gene: TRBJ2-5; v_gene: TRBV9; abundance: -; d_gene: TRBD2
CDR3aa: CSVGPTSGRADNEQFF; CDR3nt: TGCAGCGTGGGACCGACTAGCGGGAGGGCCGACAATGAGCAGTTCTTC; len: 16; j_gene: TRBJ2-1; v_gene: TRBV29-1; abundance: -; d_gene: TRBD2
CDR3aa: CASSSTGGQETQYF; CDR3nt: TGTGCCAGCAGCTCCACAGGGGGCCAAGAGACCCAGTACTTC; len: 14; j_gene: TRBJ2-5; v_gene: TRBV7-6; abundance: -; d_gene: TRBD1
CDR3aa: CASSLRTLNTEAFF; CDR3nt: TGTGCCAGCAGCCTACGGACACTGAACACTGAAGCTTTCTTT; len: 14; j_gene: TRBJ1-1; v_gene: TRBV7-9; abundance: -; d_gene: -
CDR3aa: CASSLAGGTGDNTEAFF; CDR3nt: TGCGCCAGCAGCTTGGCCGGGGGCACAGGGGATAACACTGAAGCTTTCTTT; len: 17; j_gene: TRBJ1-1; v_gene: TRBV5-1; abundance: -; d_gene: TRBD1
CDR3aa: CASSFRVNYGYTF; CDR3nt: TGTGCCAGCAGTTTCAGGGTTAACTATGGCTACACCTTC; len: 13; j_gene: TRBJ1-2; v_gene: TRBV6-5; abundance: few; d_gene: -
CDR3aa: CASSLAGTARNTEAFF; CDR3nt: TGTGCCAGCAGCTTAGCGGGGACAGCGAGGAACACTGAAGCTTTCTTT; len: 16; j_gene: TRBJ1-1; v_gene: TRBV7-2; abundance: -; d_gene: TRBD1
CDR3aa: CASRASLGPTDTQYF; CDR3nt: TGTGCCAGCAGAGCTTCGCTAGGCCCCACAGATACGCAGTATTTT; len: 15; j_gene: TRBJ2-3; v_gene: TRBV5-6; abundance: -; d_gene: -
CDR3aa: CASSQVVSTDTQYF; CDR3nt: TGTGCCAGCAGCCAGGTTGTAAGCACAGATACGCAGTATTTT; len: 14; j_gene: TRBJ2-3; v_gene: TRBV5-4; abundance: -; d_gene: -
CDR3aa: CAPKEVAGQGAEAFF; CDR3nt: TGTGCCCCTAAGGAAGTAGCCGGACAGGGCGCTGAAGCTTTCTTT; len: 15; j_gene: TRBJ1-1; v_gene: TRBV10-3; abundance: -; d_gene: TRBD1
CDR3aa: CASSYRGYGTGELFF; CDR3nt: TGTGCCAGCAGTTACAGAGGGTATGGCACCGGGGAGCTGTTTTTT; len: 15; j_gene: TRBJ2-2; v_gene: TRBV6-5; abundance: -; d_gene: -